One sample yielded the 18 T cell receptor beta chains listed below, sequenced in a study of shared clonotypes between healthy human individuals. This table comes from immunoSEQ multiplex PCR, and its TCRdb copy is limited to in-frame clones, with some not included. Seen here are about 320,000 clones, 80% to 90% observed once, and the top ten hold about a sixth. The specimen sequenced was memory CD8+ T cells sorted from blood. As for subset: CD45RO+ cells pooled with CCR7-negative TemRA cells. The receptors originated from a man younger than 30 in good health.

This clone occurred once. The chain joins TRBV7-2 to TRBJ1-2; D gene unclear. Germline assignment: CDR1 SGHTA and CDR2 FQGNSA. Trimming left V 3 bases short and J 3 bases short, with 17 bases between. CDR3 size: 16 residues. The CDR3 sequence is CASSLVWRARDYGYTF. In nucleotides, the CDR3 is TGTGCCAGCAGCTTGGTTTGGAGAGCGAGGGACTATGGCTACACCTTC.

This sequence joins TRBV7-8 and TRBJ2-7, with D unresolved. The CDR3 spans 13 residues. Germline CDR1 reads SGHVS; CDR2 reads FQNEAQ. V gave up 5 bases and J gave up 3 bases, with 11 bases separating them. The CDR3 DNA follows: TGTGCCAGCAGCGCCTCTTTCAACTACGAGCAGTACTTC. This codes for CASSASFNYEQYF.

The chain has TRBV30 and TRBJ2-1; D gene ambiguous. Trimming removed 4 bases from V and 4 bases from J, with 8 bases in between. The CDR3 length is 12 residues. Germline values: CDR1 GTSNPN, CDR2 SVGIG (reference sequence). The CDR3 protein is CAWTVAYNEQFF. CDR3 nucleotide sequence: TGTGCCTGGACCGTTGCATACAATGAGCAGTTCTTC.

This chain joins TRBV5-4 and TRBJ2-7; 8 bases are a match to TRBD2. The J segment lost 3 bases and the V segment lost 5 bases, leaving 4 bases of the junction unmatched. Germline-derived CDR1 and CDR2 are SGHNT and YYREEE (reference sequence). This CDR3 contains 13 residues. The CDR3 bases are TGTGCCAGCAGTAGCGGGAATGTCTACGAGCAGTACTTC. Amino acid sequence: CASSSGNVYEQYF.

The gene calls are TRBV4-3 and TRBJ1-1; 7 bases match TRBD1. CDR3 size: 14 residues. The germline CDR1 and CDR2 sequences are LGHNA and YSLEER. V trimming: 6 bases; J trimming: 0 bases; junction bases outside the gene matches: 4. The CDR3 here is CASSSGGMNTEAFF. CDR3 nucleotide sequence: TGCGCCAGCAGTTCAGGGGGAATGAACACTGAAGCTTTCTTT.

Only one count was recorded for this clone. The V and J genes are TRBV5-1 and TRBJ2-3; either TRBD1 or TRBD2 may supply D (5 bases each). V lost 4 bases and J 0 bases, leaving 9 bases between the germline ends. Germline V gene data show CDR1 as SGHRS and CDR2 as YFSETQ. This CDR3 spans 14 amino acids. This CDR3 reads CASSPWGSTDTQYF. CDR3 in DNA: TGCGCCAGCAGCCCGTGGGGGAGCACAGATACGCAGTATTTT.

The V call is TRBV28, the J call TRBJ2-7; 8 bases align to TRBD1. This CDR3 has 15 residues. The V gene's germline CDR1 is MDHEN and CDR2 SYDVKM. V lost 3 bases, J lost 1 base, and 5 bases stayed unmatched. The CDR3 nucleotides are TGTGCCAGCAGTTTCCCCCGACAGGGGTCCTACGAGCAGTACTTC. It specifies CASSFPRQGSYEQYF.

This chain links TRBV4-1 with TRBJ2-3; 8 bases fit TRBD2. J was trimmed by 3 bases and V by 2 bases; bases with no gene match: 7. CDR3 length equals 16 residues. Germline V gene data show CDR1 as MGHRA and CDR2 as YSYEKL. In nucleotides, the CDR3 is TGCGCCAGCAGCCAAATGGGACTAGAACGGACAGATACGCAGTATTTT. Translated: CASSQMGLERTDTQYF.

Of note for this clone: Other DNA sequences within the sample encode an identical CDR3. The chain couples TRBV27 to TRBJ2-2; TRBD2 matches 9 bases. Germline values: CDR1 MNHEY, CDR2 SMNVEV (reference sequence). V lost 6 bases to trimming and J lost 4 bases; unmatched junction nucleotides: 3. The CDR3 length is 14 residues. Here the CDR3 reads CASRLAGTTGELFF. In DNA, the CDR3 is TGTGCCAGCAGGCTAGCGGGGACCACCGGGGAGCTGTTTTTT.

This chain uses TRBV30 with TRBJ2-5; no firm D call. Germline V gene data show CDR1 as GTSNPN and CDR2 as SVGIG (reference sequence). The CDR3 has 14 residues. Deletions cut 5 bases from V and 0 bases from J, with 13 bases between. The CDR3 coding sequence is TGTGCCTGGGCCATAGACACCTACCAAGAGACCCAGTACTTC. It is translated as CAWAIDTYQETQYF.

The J gene is TRBJ1-1, the V gene TRBV6-1; D uncertain. The CDR3 extends over 11 amino acids. The V and J ends lost 8 bases and 5 bases respectively, with 9 bases between them. CDR1 is MNHNS and CDR2 is SASEGT in the germline V gene. The CDR3 loop reads CASGFGTEAFF. The CDR3 region has the DNA TGTGCCAGCGGGTTTGGAACTGAAGCTTTCTTT.

The chain carries TRBV13 and TRBJ1-5; D ambiguous. The germline V gene encodes CDR1 PRHDT and CDR2 FYEKMQ (reference sequence). The V gene lost 0 bases and the J gene lost 1 base, with 7 bases spanning the gap. The length of the CDR3 is 15 residues. CDR3 DNA: TGTGCCAGCAGCTTAGGGGTGGGGAGCAATCAGCCCCAGCATTTT. Its protein product is CASSLGVGSNQPQHF.

V gene TRBV9 combines with J gene TRBJ2-5, with D possibly matching TRBD1 (6 bases). The CDR3 is 14 residues long. Germline V gene data show CDR1 as SGDLS and CDR2 as YYNGEE. Trimming stripped 3 bases from V and 1 base from J, with 10 bases between. As DNA, the CDR3 is TGTGCCAGCAGCGGCGACAGGTCCCAAGAGACCCAGTACTTC. It codes for CASSGDRSQETQYF.

The chain couples TRBV15 to TRBJ2-5; D call uncertain. Germline-derived CDR1 and CDR2 are LNHNV and YYDKDF (reference sequence). Trimming left V 2 bases short and J 5 bases short, with 9 bases between. The CDR3 totals 13 residues. The CDR3 DNA sequence: TGTGCCACCAGCAGATCGGTGGGTGAGACCCAGTACTTC. It encodes CATSRSVGETQYF.

The chain couples TRBV6-5 to TRBJ1-2; no firm D call. Germline loops: CDR1 MNHEY, CDR2 SVGAGI. The V and J ends lost 0 bases and 8 bases respectively, with 16 bases between them. The CDR3 is made up of 15 amino acids. CDR3 protein: CASSYSETYPQGYTF. For the CDR3, the DNA is TGTGCCAGCAGTTACTCAGAAACCTATCCACAGGGCTACACCTTC.

The chain employs TRBV7-9 and TRBJ2-7; no definite D call. Germline lookup yields CDR1 SEHNR and CDR2 FQNEAQ (reference sequence). Trimming pared 5 bases from V and 3 bases from J, leaving 14 bases between. The length of the CDR3 is 14 residues. CDR3 bases: TGTGCCAGCAGCCCAGTGGGCGTGGGCTACGAGCAGTACTTC. This sequence encodes CASSPVGVGYEQYF.

J is TRBJ1-2 and V is TRBV7-2; D is ambiguous. CDR1 and CDR2 (germline): SGHTA, FQGNSA. CDR3 size: 12 residues. V gave up 1 base and J gave up 4 bases, with 4 bases separating them. As DNA, the CDR3 is TGTGCCAGCAGCTTAGGGACCTATGGCTACACCTTC. It yields the protein CASSLGTYGYTF.

The V gene is TRBV7-9, the J gene TRBJ2-1; D is possibly TRBD2 (7 bases). The CDR3 runs 15 residues. V lost 0 bases and J 10 bases, leaving 16 bases between the germline ends. Germline values: CDR1 SEHNR, CDR2 FQNEAQ (reference sequence). In DNA, the CDR3 is TGTGCCAGCAGCTTAGCTGGGGGGGCCCGAGTAGAGCAGTTCTTC. Its translation: CASSLAGGARVEQFF.